The 15 T cell receptor beta chains presented below share a single source sample, sequenced in a study of T cell responses to AZD1222 COVID-19 vaccine. TCRdb's copy holds only in-frame clones and misses some; the assay was immunoSEQ multiplex PCR. The sample includes roughly 80,000 clones, about nine tenths of them seen just once. The sample here was peripheral blood, taken on day 0 of MenACWY control vaccination. The receptors derive from an adult in good health.

The chain uses TRBV27 and TRBJ1-2; D perhaps matches TRBD1 (6 bases). Trimming cost V 5 bases and J 7 bases, with 23 bases left between them. The V gene's germline CDR1 is MNHEY and CDR2 SMNVEV (reference sequence). The CDR3 loop spans 16 amino acids. CDR3 nucleotide sequence: TGTGCCAGCAGTCCCCTCGACAGGTTTGGTGTGAGTGGCTACACCTTC. This codes for CASSPLDRFGVSGYTF.

The chain uses TRBV10-2 and TRBJ2-1, with 8 bases that match TRBD2. CDR1 and CDR2 from the germline V gene are WSHSY and SAAADI. V lost 7 bases to trimming and J lost 1 base; unmatched junction nucleotides: 3. There are 14 residues in the CDR3. CDR3 in DNA: TGCGCCAGCAAAAGCGGGAGTTCCTACAATGAGCAGTTCTTC. This sequence encodes CASKSGSSYNEQFF.

This clone has only one observation. This sequence joins TRBV10-3 and TRBJ2-7; D possibly corresponds to TRBD2 (5 bases). The CDR3 contains 13 residues. The germline gives CDR1 ENHRY, CDR2 SYGVKD. The ends were cut back, 7 bases at V and 3 bases at J, with 13 bases in the middle. The CDR3 DNA is TGTGCCATCATGTTCACAGACTACTACGAGCAGTACTTC. It codes for CAIMFTDYYEQYF.

The chain has TRBV5-4 and TRBJ1-2; D is unclear. CDR3 length: 12 amino acids. V lost 5 bases to trimming and J lost 5 bases, with 10 bases between them. Looked up from germline, CDR1 is SGHNT and CDR2 is YYREEE (reference sequence). The CDR3 nucleotides read TGTGCCAGCAGTTCATTGTCATATGGCTACACCTTC. Translation: CASSSLSYGYTF.

The rearrangement joins TRBV12-5 to TRBJ2-1; tentatively, D is TRBD1 or TRBD2 (5 bases each). The CDR3 sequence is 18 residues long. CDR1 is LGHNT and CDR2 is FRNRAP in the germline V gene. V was cut by 0 bases and J by 4 bases, with 19 bases left in between. CDR3 DNA sequence: TGTGCTAGTGGTTTGGTACAAGGCCATGGGGGAACATACAATGAGCAGTTCTTC. It yields the protein CASGLVQGHGGTYNEQFF.

The V and J genes are TRBV14 and TRBJ2-2; TRBD1 matches at 7 bases. The J segment lost 7 bases and the V segment lost 4 bases, leaving 3 bases of the junction unmatched. This CDR3 spans 13 amino acids. CDR1 and CDR2 from the germline V gene are SGHDN and FVKESK. The chain's CDR3 is CASSPRTGGELFF. CDR3 sequence (DNA): TGTGCCAGCAGCCCTAGGACAGGCGGGGAGCTGTTTTTT.

This chain connects TRBV2 to TRBJ1-2, with TRBD1 as a possible D gene (5 bases). The CDR3 is made up of 13 amino acids. V was cut by 4 bases and J by 4 bases, with 10 bases left in between. Germline assignment: CDR1 SNHLY and CDR2 FYNNEI. The CDR3 DNA is TGTGCCAGCAGTGGAAGGGGAGTCTATGGCTACACCTTC. Residues: CASSGRGVYGYTF.

The rearrangement uses TRBV7-9 and TRBJ1-3; the D is unclear. This CDR3 comprises 16 residues. Germline assignment: CDR1 SEHNR and CDR2 FQNEAQ (reference sequence). The V end was cut by 3 bases, the J end by 3 bases, with 15 bases between. The CDR3 DNA reads TGTGCCAGCAGCTTTCCGCAGGTGGCAGATGGAAACACCATATATTTT. Amino acid sequence: CASSFPQVADGNTIYF. Full variable domain (missing parts from reference TRBV7-9 and TRBJ1-3): DTGVSQNPRHKITKRGQNVTFRCDPISEHNRLYWYRQTLGQGPEFLTYFQNEAQLEKSRLLSDRFSAERPKGSFSTLEIQRTEQGDSAMYLCASSFPQVADGNTIYFGEGSWLTVV.

CDR3 bases: TGCAGCGTTGGAGATTTAGCGCGGGAGCAGTACTTC. Amino acids: CSVGDLAREQYF. V gene TRBV29-1 combines with J gene TRBJ2-7; a weak D match, TRBD2 (5 bases). The CDR3 contains 12 residues. Germline CDR1 and CDR2: SQVTM and ANQGSEA. Trimming removed 4 bases from V and 7 bases from J, with 14 bases in between.

The rearrangement joins TRBV5-1 to TRBJ1-1; D gene unclear. Trimming removed 0 bases from V and 0 bases from J, with 6 bases in between. This CDR3 is built from 14 residues. Germline V lookup: CDR1 SGHRS, CDR2 YFSETQ. This chain's CDR3 is CASSLDGLNTEAFF. CDR3 DNA: TGCGCCAGCAGCTTGGACGGCTTGAACACTGAAGCTTTCTTT.

A single count supports this clone. The rearrangement uses TRBV5-4 and TRBJ2-5; D is perhaps TRBD1 (5 bases). V was shortened by 4 bases and J by 5 bases, with 18 bases between the two germline ends. The CDR3 totals 15 residues. The germline gives CDR1 SGHNT, CDR2 YYREEE (reference sequence). The CDR3 nucleotides are TGTGCCAGCAGCGTGAGTGGGGCAGGGCGGGAGACCCAGTACTTC. As protein: CASSVSGAGRETQYF.

This CDR3 reads CASSPRDGIYGYTF. CDR3 DNA sequence: TGTGCCAGCAGCCCCCGGGACGGAATCTATGGCTACACCTTC. V is TRBV7-9 and J is TRBJ1-2; a possible D gene is TRBD1 (5 bases). V dropped 5 bases and J dropped 4 bases, with 14 bases sitting between them. Germline values: CDR1 SEHNR, CDR2 FQNEAQ (reference sequence). This CDR3 contains 14 residues.

The rearrangement links TRBV28 to TRBJ2-3; unclear D gene. Germline CDR1 is MDHEN and CDR2 is SYDVKM. The CDR3 totals 13 residues. V was cut by 2 bases and J by 4 bases, with 7 bases left in between. In DNA, the CDR3 is TGTGCCAGCAGTTTACCCAGCCCAGATACGCAGTATTTT. This translates into CASSLPSPDTQYF. The variable domain in full, completed from reference TRBV28 and TRBJ2-3, reads DVKVTQSSRYLVKRTGEKVFLECVQDMDHENMFWYRQDPGLGLRLIYFSYDVKMKEKGDIPEGYSVSREKKERFSLILESASTNQTSMYLCASSLPSPDTQYFGPGTRLTVL.

The chain employs TRBV3-1 (or the pseudogene TRBV3-2) and TRBJ2-7; D is possibly TRBD1 (6 bases). The germline gives CDR1 LGHDT, CDR2 YNNKEL (reference sequence). V shed 4 bases and J shed 3 bases, with 13 bases lying between them. The CDR3 has 14 amino acids. The CDR3 nucleotides are TGTGCCAGCAGCCCCTGGGACACGGACTACGAGCAGTACTTC. It yields the protein CASSPWDTDYEQYF.

This clone was picked up a small number of times. The chain employs TRBV6-5 and TRBJ1-2, with a possible D match to TRBD1 (5 bases). From germline, CDR1 is MNHEY and CDR2 SVGAGI. The CDR3 has 12 amino acids. Trimming took 6 bases from V and 7 from J, leaving 12 bases between them. The CDR3: CASRNLGGGYTF. The CDR3 region has the DNA TGTGCCAGCAGAAATCTCGGGGGTGGCTACACCTTC.